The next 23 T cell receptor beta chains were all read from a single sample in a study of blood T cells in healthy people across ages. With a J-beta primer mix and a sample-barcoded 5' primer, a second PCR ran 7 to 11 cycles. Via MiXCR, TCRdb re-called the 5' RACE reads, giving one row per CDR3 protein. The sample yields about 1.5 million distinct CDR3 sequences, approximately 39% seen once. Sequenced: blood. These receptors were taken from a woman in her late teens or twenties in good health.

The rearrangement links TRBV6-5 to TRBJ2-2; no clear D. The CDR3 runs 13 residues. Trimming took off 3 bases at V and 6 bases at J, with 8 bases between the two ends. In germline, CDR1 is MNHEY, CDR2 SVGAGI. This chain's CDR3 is CASSYRLAGELFF. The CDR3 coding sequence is TGTGCCAGCAGTTATCGGTTGGCCGGGGAGCTGTTTTTT.

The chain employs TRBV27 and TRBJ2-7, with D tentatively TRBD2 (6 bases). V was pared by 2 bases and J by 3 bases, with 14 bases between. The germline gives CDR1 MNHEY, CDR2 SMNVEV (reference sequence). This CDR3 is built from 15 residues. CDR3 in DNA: TGTGCCAGCAGTTTAGGGGGTGGGGGGAGCTACGAGCAGTACTTC. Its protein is CASSLGGGGSYEQYF.

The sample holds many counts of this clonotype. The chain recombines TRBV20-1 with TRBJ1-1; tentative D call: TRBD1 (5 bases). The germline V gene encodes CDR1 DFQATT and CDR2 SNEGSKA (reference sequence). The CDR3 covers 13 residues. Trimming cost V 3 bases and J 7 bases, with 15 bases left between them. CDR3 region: CSASTQGSIEAFF. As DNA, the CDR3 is TGCAGTGCTAGTACCCAGGGCTCGATTGAAGCTTTCTTT.

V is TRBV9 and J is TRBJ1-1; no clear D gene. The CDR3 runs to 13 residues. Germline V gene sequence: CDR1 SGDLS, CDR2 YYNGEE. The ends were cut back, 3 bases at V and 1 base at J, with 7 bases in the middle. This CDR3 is CASSGHRNTEAFF. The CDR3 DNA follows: TGTGCCAGCAGCGGGCACAGGAACACTGAAGCTTTCTTT.

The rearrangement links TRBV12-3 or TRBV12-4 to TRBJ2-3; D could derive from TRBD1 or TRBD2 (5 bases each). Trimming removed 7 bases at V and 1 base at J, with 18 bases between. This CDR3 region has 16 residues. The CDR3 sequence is CASIEGLGLGTDTQYF. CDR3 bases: TGTGCCAGCATCGAGGGGCTGGGTTTGGGCACAGATACGCAGTATTTT.

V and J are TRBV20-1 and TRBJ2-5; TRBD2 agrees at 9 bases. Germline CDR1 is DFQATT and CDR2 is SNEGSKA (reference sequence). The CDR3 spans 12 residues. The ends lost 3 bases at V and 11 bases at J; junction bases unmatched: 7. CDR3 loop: CSASPSGIEQYF. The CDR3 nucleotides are TGCAGTGCTAGTCCTAGCGGGATTGAGCAGTACTTC.

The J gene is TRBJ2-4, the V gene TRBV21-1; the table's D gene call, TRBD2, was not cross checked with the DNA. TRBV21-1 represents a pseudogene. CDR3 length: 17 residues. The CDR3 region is CASSKKTGLETKNIQYF. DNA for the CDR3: TGTGCCAGCAGCAAAAAAACGGGACTAGAAACCAAAAACATTCAGTACTTC.

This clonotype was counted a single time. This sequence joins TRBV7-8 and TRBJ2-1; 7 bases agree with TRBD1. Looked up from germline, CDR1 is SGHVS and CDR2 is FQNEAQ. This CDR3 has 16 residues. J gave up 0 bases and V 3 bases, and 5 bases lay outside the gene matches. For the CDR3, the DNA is TGTGCCAGCAGCTTGCAGGGGGAGAGCTCCTACAATGAGCAGTTCTTC. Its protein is CASSLQGESSYNEQFF.

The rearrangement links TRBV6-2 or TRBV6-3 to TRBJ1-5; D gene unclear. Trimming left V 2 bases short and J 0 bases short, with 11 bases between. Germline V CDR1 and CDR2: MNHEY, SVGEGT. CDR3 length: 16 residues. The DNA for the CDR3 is TGTGCCAGCAGTTACGCACTATCGTATAGCAATCAGCCCCAGCATTTT. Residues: CASSYALSYSNQPQHF.

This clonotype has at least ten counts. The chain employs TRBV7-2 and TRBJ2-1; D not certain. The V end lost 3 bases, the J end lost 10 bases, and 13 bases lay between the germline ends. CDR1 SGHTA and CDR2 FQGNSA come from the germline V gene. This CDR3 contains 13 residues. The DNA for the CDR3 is TGTGCCAGCAGCTTCACTTCTGTCGGCGAGCAGTTCTTC. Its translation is CASSFTSVGEQFF.

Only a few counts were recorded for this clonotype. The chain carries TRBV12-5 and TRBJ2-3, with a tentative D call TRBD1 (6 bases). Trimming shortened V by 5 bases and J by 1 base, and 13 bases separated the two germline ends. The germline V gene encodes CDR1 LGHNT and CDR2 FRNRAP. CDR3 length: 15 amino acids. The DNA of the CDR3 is TGTGCTAGTGGTCCAACCGGGACACGCACAGATACGCAGTATTTT. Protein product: CASGPTGTRTDTQYF.

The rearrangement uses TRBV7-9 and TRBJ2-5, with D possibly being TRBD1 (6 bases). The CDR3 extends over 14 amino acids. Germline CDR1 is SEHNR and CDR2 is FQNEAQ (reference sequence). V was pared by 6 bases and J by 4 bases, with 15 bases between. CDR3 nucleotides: TGTGCCAGCAGTTTCCAGGGGTTTCCAGAGACCCAGTACTTC. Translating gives CASSFQGFPETQYF.

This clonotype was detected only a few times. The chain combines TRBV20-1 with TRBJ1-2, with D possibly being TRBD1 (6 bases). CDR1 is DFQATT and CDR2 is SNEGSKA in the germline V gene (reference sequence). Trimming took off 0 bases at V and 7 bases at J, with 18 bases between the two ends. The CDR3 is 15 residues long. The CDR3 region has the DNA TGCAGTGCTAGAGATTGGGCAGGGGATCATGGTGGCTACACCTTC. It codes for CSARDWAGDHGGYTF.

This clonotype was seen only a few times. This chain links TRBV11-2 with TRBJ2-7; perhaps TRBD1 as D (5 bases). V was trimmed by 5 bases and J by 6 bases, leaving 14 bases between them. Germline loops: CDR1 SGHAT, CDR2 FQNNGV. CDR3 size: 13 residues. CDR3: CASSLGAALEQYF. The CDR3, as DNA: TGTGCCAGCAGCCTAGGGGCGGCACTCGAGCAGTACTTC.

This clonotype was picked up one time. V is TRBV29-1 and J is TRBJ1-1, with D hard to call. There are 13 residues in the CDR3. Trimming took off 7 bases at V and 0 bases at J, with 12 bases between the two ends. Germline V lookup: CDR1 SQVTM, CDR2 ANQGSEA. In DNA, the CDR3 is TGCAGCGGGAGGAGGGCCTTGAACACTGAAGCTTTCTTT. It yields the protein CSGRRALNTEAFF.

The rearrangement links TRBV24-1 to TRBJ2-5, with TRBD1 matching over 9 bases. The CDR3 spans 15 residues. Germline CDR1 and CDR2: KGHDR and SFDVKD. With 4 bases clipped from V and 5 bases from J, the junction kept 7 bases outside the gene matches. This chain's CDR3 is CATSERTGATETQYF. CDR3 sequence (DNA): TGTGCCACCAGTGAAAGGACAGGGGCTACGGAGACCCAGTACTTC.

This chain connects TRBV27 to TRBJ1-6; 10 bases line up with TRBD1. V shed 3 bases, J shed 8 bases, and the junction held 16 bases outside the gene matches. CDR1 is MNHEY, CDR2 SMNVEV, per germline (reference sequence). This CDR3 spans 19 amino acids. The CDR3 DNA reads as TGTGCCAGCAGTTTGCGGGACAGGGGTCCTCACAAACGGGATTCACCCCTCCACTTT. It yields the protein CASSLRDRGPHKRDSPLHF.

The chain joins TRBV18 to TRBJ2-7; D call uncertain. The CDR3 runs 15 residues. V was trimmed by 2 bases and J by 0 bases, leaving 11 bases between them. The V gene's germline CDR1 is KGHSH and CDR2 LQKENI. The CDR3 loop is CASSPKGSGSYEQYF. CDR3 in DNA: TGTGCCAGCTCACCAAAGGGTTCCGGCTCCTACGAGCAGTACTTC.

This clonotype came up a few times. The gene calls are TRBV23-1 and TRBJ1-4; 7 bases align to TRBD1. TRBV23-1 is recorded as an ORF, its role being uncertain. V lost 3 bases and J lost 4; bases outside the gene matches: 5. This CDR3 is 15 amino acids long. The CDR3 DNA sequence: TGCGCCAGCAGTCAGCGACAGGGCCATAATGAAAAACTGTTTTTT. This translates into CASSQRQGHNEKLFF.

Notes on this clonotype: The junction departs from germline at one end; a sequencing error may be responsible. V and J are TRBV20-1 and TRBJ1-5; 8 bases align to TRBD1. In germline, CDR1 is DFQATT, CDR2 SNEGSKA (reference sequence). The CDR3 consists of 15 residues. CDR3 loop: CSASNQGARNPPQHF. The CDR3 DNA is TGCAGTGCTAGTAATCAGGGGGCGCGTAATCCGCCCCAGCATTTT.

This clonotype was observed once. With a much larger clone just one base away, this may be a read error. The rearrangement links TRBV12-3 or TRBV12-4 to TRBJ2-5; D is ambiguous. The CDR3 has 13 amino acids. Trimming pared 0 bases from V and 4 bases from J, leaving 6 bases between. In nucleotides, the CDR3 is TGTGCCAGCAGTTTAGCGGAGCGAGAGACCCAGTACTTC. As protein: CASSLAERETQYF.

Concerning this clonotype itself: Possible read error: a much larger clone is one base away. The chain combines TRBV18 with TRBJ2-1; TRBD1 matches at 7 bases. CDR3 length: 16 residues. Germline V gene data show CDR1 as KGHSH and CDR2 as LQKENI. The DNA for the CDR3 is TGTGCCAGCTCACCCGAGACAGGGTTCTCCTACAATGGGCAGTTCTTC. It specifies CASSPETGFSYNGQFF.

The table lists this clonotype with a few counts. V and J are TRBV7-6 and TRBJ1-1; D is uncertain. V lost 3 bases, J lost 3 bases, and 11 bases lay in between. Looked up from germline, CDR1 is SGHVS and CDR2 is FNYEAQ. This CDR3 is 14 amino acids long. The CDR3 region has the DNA TGTGCCAGCAGCTTTAGGGCCGGGGACACTGAAGCTTTCTTT. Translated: CASSFRAGDTEAFF. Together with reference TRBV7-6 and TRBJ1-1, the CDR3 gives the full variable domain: GAGVSQSPRYKVTKRGQDVALRCDPISGHVSLYWYRQALGQGPEFLTYFNYEAQQDKSGLPNDRFSAERPEGSISTLTIQRTEQRDSAMYRCASSFRAGDTEAFFGQGTRLTVV.